A single sample gave rise to the 24 T cell receptor beta chains below, sequenced in a study of cytomegalovirus exposure and HLA in healthy donors (dated by TCRdb to 2016 to 2017). Receptor libraries were prepared by the immunoSEQ multiplex PCR assay. For the multiplex PCR, a mixture combining 60 forward primers for TCR Vbeta segments and 13 reverse primers for TCR Jbeta segments was used. In its TCRdb copy, this immuneACCESS table keeps in-frame sequences only and misses some clones. Where compared with another copy, unresolved V genes explain less than half of these, and the others have no known cause. Here the sample has around 200,000 clones; 80% to 90% occur a single time. The ten most abundant clones make up 0.25% to 0.4% of the sample. Sequences were obtained from PBMCs. The source of these receptors is a woman in her thirties in good health and CMV-seronegative.

The V and J genes are TRBV10-3 and TRBJ1-1, with D uncertain. V was cut by 7 bases and J by 0 bases, with 9 bases left in between. The CDR3 sequence is 13 residues long. In germline, CDR1 is ENHRY, CDR2 SYGVKD. For the CDR3, the DNA is TGTGCCATCACAGACACCGTGAACACTGAAGCTTTCTTT. It encodes CAITDTVNTEAFF.

The V gene is TRBV28, the J gene TRBJ1-5; D is unclear. Germline CDR1 and CDR2: MDHEN and SYDVKM. The V and J ends lost 6 bases and 8 bases respectively, with 8 bases between them. The CDR3 runs 11 residues. Here the CDR3 DNA reads TGTGCCAGCAGGAGCGTCGAGCCCCAGCATTTT. It is translated as CASRSVEPQHF.

V is TRBV27 and J is TRBJ2-1; tentatively, D is TRBD2 (7 bases). V lost 6 bases and J lost 2, with 14 bases in between. The CDR3 has 15 residues. The germline V gene has CDR1 MNHEY and CDR2 SMNVEV (reference sequence). CDR3 sequence (DNA): TGTGCCAGCAGGTCGGCGGGGGCCCCCTACAATGAGCAGTTCTTC. Translation: CASRSAGAPYNEQFF.

This sequence joins TRBV9 and TRBJ2-1; TRBD2 aligns across 8 bases. This CDR3 region has 16 residues. V shed 1 base and J 6 bases; nucleotides not matched to a gene: 9. Germline CDR1 is SGDLS and CDR2 is YYNGEE. The CDR3 DNA reads as TGTGCCAGCAGCGTATTTGATAGCGGGGTGGTCAATGAGCAGTTCTTC. The encoded protein is CASSVFDSGVVNEQFF.

This clone occurred once. This chain connects TRBV7-3 to TRBJ2-3; 10 bases fit TRBD2. The V and J ends lost 5 bases and 4 bases, in that order; junction bases with no gene match: 6. CDR3 length: 15 residues. CDR1 is SGHTA and CDR2 is FQGTGA in the germline V gene. CDR3 loop: CASSTLAGAPDTQYF. The DNA for the CDR3 is TGTGCCAGCAGCACCCTAGCGGGGGCCCCAGATACGCAGTATTTT.

This chain uses TRBV7-9 with TRBJ1-1; 8 nucleotides agree with TRBD1. Losses at the gene ends were 5 bases for V and 1 base for J; bases not matched to a gene: 6. The germline V gene has CDR1 SEHNR and CDR2 FQNEAQ (reference sequence). The CDR3 is 15 amino acids. In nucleotides, the CDR3 is TGTGCCAGCAGCCTCCGGACAGGGCCGAACACTGAAGCTTTCTTT. Translation: CASSLRTGPNTEAFF.

V usage is TRBV5-4 and J usage is TRBJ2-1, with 10 nucleotides matching TRBD2. This CDR3 comprises 14 residues. From germline, CDR1 is SGHNT and CDR2 YYREEE (reference sequence). Trimming cost V 3 bases and J 9 bases; bases outside gene matches: 6. The CDR3 sequence: CASSSASGGAEQFF. CDR3 bases: TGTGCCAGCAGCTCCGCTAGCGGGGGTGCTGAGCAGTTCTTC.

The V and J genes are TRBV7-2 and TRBJ2-2; a possible D gene is TRBD1 (6 bases). The ends were cut back, 7 bases at V and 1 base at J, with 10 bases in the middle. This CDR3 comprises 14 residues. Per the germline V gene, CDR1 is SGHTA and CDR2 is FQGNSA. CDR3 bases: TGTGCCAGCACATCACAGGGGAACACCGGGGAGCTGTTTTTT. Protein sequence: CASTSQGNTGELFF.

V usage is TRBV5-1 and J usage is TRBJ2-2, with D uncertain. The CDR3 sequence is 14 residues long. Germline loops: CDR1 SGHRS, CDR2 YFSETQ. V was shortened by 0 bases and J by 6 bases, with 9 bases between the two germline ends. CDR3 region: CASSLAPPSGELFF. The DNA of the CDR3 is TGCGCCAGCAGCTTGGCCCCCCCGTCCGGGGAGCTGTTTTTT.

J is TRBJ1-1 and V is TRBV18; D possibly corresponds to TRBD1 (6 bases). Germline V gene data show CDR1 as KGHSH and CDR2 as LQKENI. The CDR3 has 12 amino acids. V was trimmed by 5 bases and J by 5 bases, leaving 9 bases between them. CDR3 region: CASSGQRTEAFF. The CDR3 DNA follows: TGTGCCAGCTCAGGACAGAGGACTGAAGCTTTCTTT.

V is TRBV5-1 and J is TRBJ2-2; 8 nucleotides agree with TRBD1. This CDR3 contains 16 residues. V shed 2 bases and J 2 bases; nucleotides not matched to a gene: 5. Germline V gene sequence: CDR1 SGHRS, CDR2 YFSETQ. CDR3 nucleotides: TGCGCCAGCAGCTTAGTCGACAGGGGCAACACCGGGGAGCTGTTTTTT. Encoded protein: CASSLVDRGNTGELFF.

Only a few counts were recorded for this clone. This chain links TRBV10-1 with TRBJ1-1; 7 bases align to TRBD1. The ends lost 0 bases at V and 5 bases at J; junction bases unmatched: 3. The CDR3 spans 14 residues. Germline-derived CDR1 and CDR2 are WNHNN and SYGVQD (reference sequence). The CDR3 here is CASSESTGATEAFF. For the CDR3, the DNA is TGCGCCAGCAGTGAGTCAACAGGGGCTACTGAAGCTTTCTTT.

The V and J genes are TRBV27 and TRBJ2-2, with 10 bases matching TRBD1. Germline CDR1 is MNHEY and CDR2 is SMNVEV (reference sequence). The CDR3 extends over 17 amino acids. Trimming took 0 bases from V and 3 from J; bases not matched to a gene: 4. The DNA of the CDR3 is TGTGCCAGCAGTTTATCCCGGGACAGGGGCGACACCGGGGAGCTGTTTTTT. Protein: CASSLSRDRGDTGELFF.

CDR3 sequence: CASRGLEETQYF. DNA for the CDR3: TGTGCCAGCAGAGGACTAGAGGAGACCCAGTACTTC. V and J are TRBV27 and TRBJ2-5; 7 bases are a match to TRBD2. The CDR3 is made up of 12 amino acids. The ends lost 6 bases at V and 5 bases at J; junction bases unmatched: 3. CDR1 and CDR2 from the germline V gene are MNHEY and SMNVEV (reference sequence).

The genes are TRBV2 and TRBJ2-4, with 8 bases aligning to TRBD1. The V gene's germline CDR1 is SNHLY and CDR2 FYNNEI. Germline trimming cut 1 base from V and 15 bases from J; bases unmatched to any gene: 5. The CDR3 covers 12 residues. In DNA form, the CDR3 reads TGTGCCAGCAGTGAAGGGCAGGGGGCCGGGTACTTC. Translation gives CASSEGQGAGYF.

This clone occurred a few times. The rearrangement links TRBV19 to TRBJ2-4; TRBD1 matches at 12 bases. CDR1 is LNHDA and CDR2 is SQIVND in the germline V gene (reference sequence). The V segment lost 4 bases and the J segment 9 bases; nucleotides outside the gene matches: 13. CDR3 size: 17 residues. CDR3 nucleotide sequence: TGTGCCAGTAGTAGGCCCGGGACAGGGGGCGAAAAAGGCATTCAGTACTTC. Amino acid sequence: CASSRPGTGGEKGIQYF.

V is TRBV6-6 and J is TRBJ1-4, with a weak D call TRBD1 (6 bases). Trimming left V 6 bases short and J 7 bases short, with 12 bases between. The CDR3 spans 13 residues. CDR1 and CDR2 (germline): MNHNY, SVGAGI (reference sequence). The CDR3 protein is CASRAGQPEKLFF. In nucleotides, the CDR3 is TGTGCCAGCAGAGCAGGACAGCCTGAAAAACTGTTTTTT.

This chain joins TRBV18 and TRBJ2-1, with TRBD2 identical over 8 bases. V lost 6 bases and J lost 5; bases outside the gene matches: 9. The germline V gene has CDR1 KGHSH and CDR2 LQKENI. The CDR3 is made up of 15 amino acids. The CDR3 here is CASSPHGGADNEQFF. In DNA, the CDR3 is TGTGCCAGCTCGCCGCACGGGGGGGCCGACAATGAGCAGTTCTTC.

This chain uses TRBV5-1 with TRBJ1-2; TRBD1 agrees at 10 bases. Germline values: CDR1 SGHRS, CDR2 YFSETQ. J lost 8 bases, V lost 0 bases, and 10 bases had no gene match. CDR3 length equals 16 residues. CDR3 protein: CASSLVLTGGWGGYTF. The DNA for the CDR3 is TGCGCCAGCAGCTTGGTTTTGACAGGGGGCTGGGGCGGCTACACCTTC.

Only a few counts were recorded for this clone. The rearrangement links TRBV5-1 to TRBJ1-1; D remains unclear. Deletions cut 5 bases from V and 3 bases from J, with 11 bases between. The CDR3 spans 13 residues. Germline CDR1 SGHRS, CDR2 YFSETQ. CDR3 nucleotide sequence: TGCGCCAGCAGTCATAAGCGGGACACTGAAGCTTTCTTT. Protein sequence: CASSHKRDTEAFF.

The V gene is TRBV4-2, the J gene TRBJ2-1; 7 bases are a match to TRBD2. This CDR3 spans 18 amino acids. With V trimmed by 0 bases and J by 5 bases, 13 bases remained unmatched. Germline-derived CDR1 and CDR2 are LGHNA and YNFKEQ. Here the CDR3 DNA reads TGTGCCAGCAGCCAAGATGGGGTGCTGGGCGGGAGACACAATGAGCAGTTCTTC. Translating gives CASSQDGVLGGRHNEQFF.

The J gene is TRBJ2-1, the V gene TRBV19, with 13 bases that match TRBD2. The CDR3 sequence is 17 residues long. Trimming cost V 3 bases and J 6 bases; bases outside gene matches: 8. Germline values: CDR1 LNHDA, CDR2 SQIVND (reference sequence). CDR3 sequence reads: CASSIRTSGSLVNEQFF. CDR3 DNA sequence: TGTGCCAGTAGTATCCGGACTAGCGGGAGTCTTGTCAATGAGCAGTTCTTC. Full variable domain (remainder filled in from reference TRBV19 and TRBJ2-1): DGGITQSPKYLFRKEGQNVTLSCEQNLNHDAMYWYRQDPGQGLRLIYYSQIVNDFQKGDIAEGYSVSREKKESFPLTVTSAQKNPTAFYLCASSIRTSGSLVNEQFFGPGTRLTVL.

Comments on this clone: The same CDR3 arises from other DNA sequences in this sample as well. This chain links TRBV5-1 with TRBJ2-5, with D hard to call. V was cut by 0 bases and J by 5 bases, with 11 bases left in between. CDR3 length equals 14 residues. Germline loops: CDR1 SGHRS, CDR2 YFSETQ. The CDR3 nucleotides read TGCGCCAGCAGCTTGGAGAGAGGTCAGGAGACCCAGTACTTC. This encodes CASSLERGQETQYF. Full variable domain (missing parts from reference TRBV5-1 and TRBJ2-5): KAGVTQTPRYLIKTRGQQVTLSCSPISGHRSVSWYQQTPGQGLQFLFEYFSETQRNKGNFPGRFSGRQFSNSRSEMNVSTLELGDSALYLCASSLERGQETQYFGPGTRLLVL.

The chain couples TRBV6-6 to TRBJ2-7; D gene uncertain. The CDR3 consists of 13 residues. Trimming took 0 bases from V and 1 from J, leaving 4 bases between them. Germline V gene data show CDR1 as MNHNY and CDR2 as SVGAGI (reference sequence). In DNA form, the CDR3 reads TGTGCCAGCAGTTACTCCAATTCCTACGAGCAGTACTTC. Its translation is CASSYSNSYEQYF.